The 32 T cell receptor beta chains presented below share a single source sample, sequenced in a study of shared clonotypes between healthy human individuals. CD45RO-negative, CCR7-positively selected cells formed the naive CD8 fraction, excluding terminally differentiated effector memory CD45RA+ cells. Using immunoSEQ multiplex PCR, the repertoire was profiled, and TCRdb retains in-frame clones only, with some absent. This sample has about 590,000 clones, with less than 97% found just once. Sequencing was performed on naive CD8+ T cells sorted from blood. The receptors stem from a woman between 25 and 40 years old in good health.

This clone has a single count. This chain links TRBV4-1 with TRBJ2-7; D is undetermined. V dropped 3 bases and J dropped 2 bases, with 11 bases sitting between them. The CDR3 contains 14 residues. Germline V gives CDR1 MGHRA, CDR2 YSYEKL. CDR3: CASSHSNRAYEQYF. DNA for the CDR3: TGCGCCAGCAGCCATTCTAACCGGGCCTACGAGCAGTACTTC.

This chain links TRBV13 with TRBJ2-7, with TRBD2 matching 7 bases. CDR1 and CDR2 from the germline V gene are PRHDT and FYEKMQ (reference sequence). The CDR3 has 14 residues. With V trimmed by 0 bases and J by 4 bases, 3 bases remained unmatched. The CDR3 sequence is CASSLGFGGYEQYF. The CDR3 nucleotides read TGTGCCAGCAGCTTAGGTTTCGGGGGGTACGAGCAGTACTTC.

V gene TRBV21-1 combines with J gene TRBJ2-4. TRBV21-1 is a known pseudogene. There are 16 residues in the CDR3. CDR3 in amino acids: CASSKERGAAKNIQYF. CDR3 bases: TGTGCCAGCAGCAAAGAGAGGGGGGCGGCCAAAAACATTCAGTACTTC.

V is TRBV27 and J is TRBJ2-5, with D possibly being TRBD1 (6 bases). This CDR3 spans 14 amino acids. V lost 6 bases to trimming and J lost 1 base, with 12 bases between them. Germline CDR1 reads MNHEY; CDR2 reads SMNVEV (reference sequence). CDR3 in amino acids: CASSRRQAQETQYF. CDR3 bases: TGTGCCAGCAGCCGTAGACAGGCCCAAGAGACCCAGTACTTC.

This clone was observed a single time. The rearrangement uses TRBV27 and TRBJ2-2, with D possibly TRBD2 on 6 matching bases. Germline-derived CDR1 and CDR2 are MNHEY and SMNVEV (reference sequence). The CDR3 has 15 amino acids. V shed 2 bases and J shed 6 bases, with 13 bases lying between them. CDR3 loop: CASSLASAGPGELFF. The CDR3 DNA is TGTGCCAGCAGTTTAGCCTCGGCGGGGCCCGGGGAGCTGTTTTTT.

The gene calls are TRBV15 and TRBJ2-1, with 11 bases that match TRBD2. CDR1 and CDR2 (germline): LNHNV, YYDKDF (reference sequence). The CDR3 has 15 amino acids. J gave up 4 bases and V 3 bases, and 2 bases lay outside the gene matches. The CDR3 bases are TGTGCCACCAGCAGGACTAGCGGGGTGTACAATGAGCAGTTCTTC. It yields the protein CATSRTSGVYNEQFF.

The genes are TRBV28 and TRBJ1-5; TRBD1 might be the D (6 bases). The CDR3 consists of 13 residues. Germline-derived CDR1 and CDR2 are MDHEN and SYDVKM. V shed 9 bases and J shed 7 bases, with 16 bases lying between them. The CDR3 DNA reads as TGTGCCAGTAGGGTCGGGGGGCTCCAGCCCCAGCATTTT. It yields the protein CASRVGGLQPQHF.

The chain employs TRBV5-1 and TRBJ2-7; the D gene is possibly TRBD2 (6 bases). Trimming took 0 bases from V and 1 from J, leaving 14 bases between them. Germline V gives CDR1 SGHRS, CDR2 YFSETQ. The CDR3 consists of 16 residues. CDR3 loop: CASSLGSFGGSYEQYF. In DNA form, the CDR3 reads TGCGCCAGCAGCTTGGGCTCCTTTGGAGGGTCCTACGAGCAGTACTTC.

The chain recombines TRBV27 with TRBJ2-7; 13 bases match TRBD2. The germline V gene encodes CDR1 MNHEY and CDR2 SMNVEV (reference sequence). The ends lost 4 bases at V and 5 bases at J; junction bases unmatched: 8. This CDR3 is built from 16 residues. CDR3 DNA: TGTGCCAGCAGTTATATACTAGCGGGAGGGCCCCACGAGCAGTACTTC. Protein: CASSYILAGGPHEQYF.

In its sample, this clone was seen once. This chain links TRBV6-7 with TRBJ2-7; maybe TRBD1 (7 bases). TRBV6-7 is annotated as an ORF whose role is uncertain. V was cut by 0 bases and J by 3 bases, with 12 bases left in between. The CDR3 is 15 residues long. CDR3: CASSYSGRGVYEQYF. The CDR3 DNA is TGTGCCAGCAGTTACTCGGGCAGGGGGGTCTACGAGCAGTACTTC.

The chain combines TRBV27 with TRBJ2-7; TRBD1 might be the D (6 bases). CDR1 and CDR2 (germline): MNHEY, SMNVEV (reference sequence). The V end lost 7 bases, the J end lost 4 bases, and 17 bases lay between the germline ends. The CDR3 sequence is 14 residues long. The CDR3 region has the DNA TGTGCCAGCAAGGTGGGTACAGGGTGGTACGAGCAGTACTTC. Translating gives CASKVGTGWYEQYF.

The chain has TRBV27 and TRBJ2-3; a weak D match, TRBD2 (6 bases). There are 13 residues in the CDR3. Looked up from germline, CDR1 is MNHEY and CDR2 is SMNVEV (reference sequence). Trimming removed 7 bases from V and 1 base from J, with 9 bases in between. The CDR3 coding sequence is TGTGCCAGCACCATAGCGGGCACAGATACGCAGTATTTT. As protein: CASTIAGTDTQYF.

A note on this clone: The sample holds other DNA sequences that translate to the same CDR3. V and J are TRBV27 and TRBJ2-2; D not certain. V was cut by 4 bases and J by 4 bases, with 4 bases left in between. The CDR3 is made up of 12 amino acids. Germline CDR1 is MNHEY and CDR2 is SMNVEV (reference sequence). The CDR3 region is CASSWGTGELFF. The CDR3, as DNA: TGTGCCAGCAGTTGGGGCACCGGGGAGCTGTTTTTT.

J is TRBJ2-7 and V is TRBV29-1; 9 bases are a match to TRBD1. With V trimmed by 5 bases and J by 2 bases, 4 bases remained unmatched. CDR1 SQVTM and CDR2 ANQGSEA come from the germline V gene. CDR3 size: 13 residues. CDR3 region: CSVTGGLTYEQYF. The CDR3 bases are TGCAGCGTTACAGGGGGCTTAACCTACGAGCAGTACTTC.

The chain joins TRBV5-1 to TRBJ2-5; possible D gene TRBD1, 6 bases. Trimming left V 4 bases short and J 0 bases short, with 16 bases between. In germline, CDR1 is SGHRS, CDR2 YFSETQ. The CDR3 sequence is 16 residues long. CDR3 coding DNA: TGCGCCAGCAGCGGTGGACAGAAAACCTACCAAGAGACCCAGTACTTC. Protein sequence: CASSGGQKTYQETQYF.

The V and J genes are TRBV6-1 and TRBJ1-6; 7 bases align to TRBD1. The V and J ends lost 4 bases and 1 base, in that order; junction bases with no gene match: 4. CDR1 is MNHNS, CDR2 SASEGT, per germline. This CDR3 spans 16 amino acids. The CDR3 here is CASSGTTGSYNSPLHF. The CDR3 DNA is TGTGCCAGCAGTGGGACGACAGGGTCCTATAATTCACCCCTCCACTTT.

This rearrangement joins TRBV27 to TRBJ2-5; D unclear. Matching the DNA end better, TRBJ2-7 makes the J call doubtful. CDR1 and CDR2 (germline): MNHEY, SMNVEV (reference sequence). The CDR3 is 14 residues long. In DNA form, the CDR3 reads TGTGCCAGCAGTTTGGAACAGAGCTCCTACGAGCAGTACTTC. Amino acids: CASSLEQSSYEQYF.

This chain uses TRBV30 with TRBJ2-1, with 13 bases lining up with TRBD2. V trimming: 2 bases; J trimming: 7 bases; junction bases outside the gene matches: 8. The CDR3 loop spans 16 amino acids. CDR1 is GTSNPN and CDR2 is SVGIG in the germline V gene (reference sequence). The CDR3 DNA reads as TGTGCCTGGAGTCACGGACTAGCGGGAGTCGGGAATGAGCAGTTCTTC. This sequence encodes CAWSHGLAGVGNEQFF.

This sequence joins TRBV9 and TRBJ2-1, with 7 positions matching TRBD2. Germline CDR1 SGDLS, CDR2 YYNGEE. The CDR3 loop spans 17 amino acids. J gave up 5 bases and V 0 bases, and 11 bases lay outside the gene matches. DNA of the CDR3: TGTGCCAGCAGCGTAGCCCCCCCTTCGAGCGGGAACAATGAGCAGTTCTTC. This codes for CASSVAPPSSGNNEQFF.

J is TRBJ2-1 and V is TRBV28; 9 bases line up with TRBD2. Germline values: CDR1 MDHEN, CDR2 SYDVKM. This CDR3 is built from 14 residues. V shed 4 bases and J 5 bases; nucleotides not matched to a gene: 3. The CDR3 sequence is CASSSAGGNNEQFF. CDR3 nucleotide sequence: TGTGCCAGCAGTTCAGCGGGAGGAAACAATGAGCAGTTCTTC.

The genes are TRBV28 and TRBJ2-7, with D unclear. Trimming left V 6 bases short and J 7 bases short, with 19 bases between. The CDR3 contains 14 residues. Per germline, CDR1 MDHEN and CDR2 SYDVKM. CDR3 protein: CASRPDLPVREQYF. The CDR3 bases are TGTGCCAGCAGACCAGATTTGCCGGTAAGGGAGCAGTACTTC.

V gene TRBV6-6 combines with J gene TRBJ2-1, with 7 bases matching TRBD2. This CDR3 has 14 amino acids. Germline assignment: CDR1 MNHNY and CDR2 SVGAGI (reference sequence). The trim removed 8 bases at V and 3 bases at J, leaving 7 bases unmatched. CDR3 sequence (DNA): TGTGCCAGCGGTCAGACTAGCTTCTACAATGAGCAGTTCTTC. It encodes CASGQTSFYNEQFF.

This chain links TRBV27 with TRBJ2-1, with a possible D match to TRBD2 (5 bases). Trimming removed 7 bases at V and 8 bases at J, with 12 bases between. Germline lookup yields CDR1 MNHEY and CDR2 SMNVEV (reference sequence). The CDR3 length is 12 residues. CDR3 nucleotide sequence: TGTGCCAGCATTAGCGAGGTCGATGAGCAGTTCTTC. Its protein product is CASISEVDEQFF.

The chain couples TRBV2 to TRBJ2-7; maybe TRBD2 (6 bases). Germline V gene lookup returns CDR1 SNHLY and CDR2 FYNNEI. Between the trimmed V and J ends, which lost 8 bases and 5 bases, there was a span of 22 bases. There are 15 residues in the CDR3. The CDR3 DNA sequence: TGTGCCAGCGATTCCAGTGGAGGGGTTGAGAACGAGCAGTACTTC. Its protein product is CASDSSGGVENEQYF.

The chain uses TRBV4-1 and TRBJ2-1; no clear D gene. Germline CDR1 MGHRA, CDR2 YSYEKL. V gave up 4 bases and J gave up 2 bases, with 12 bases separating them. This CDR3 comprises 15 residues. CDR3 protein: CASSPPGLTYNEQFF. CDR3 nucleotide sequence: TGCGCCAGCAGCCCGCCCGGCCTCACCTACAATGAGCAGTTCTTC.

V gene TRBV5-4 combines with J gene TRBJ2-5; D is unresolved. The CDR3 spans 13 residues. Deletions cut 0 bases from V and 1 base from J, with 4 bases between. Germline CDR1 is SGHNT and CDR2 is YYREEE (reference sequence). The CDR3 loop reads CASSLVPQETQYF. In DNA, the CDR3 is TGTGCCAGCAGCTTGGTGCCCCAAGAGACCCAGTACTTC. The full variable domain, in which reference TRBV5-4 and TRBJ2-5 provide the parts outside the CDR3, is ETGVTQSPTHLIKTRGQQVTLRCSSQSGHNTVSWYQQALGQGPQFIFQYYREEENGRGNFPPRFSGLQFPNYSSELNVNALELDDSALYLCASSLVPQETQYFGPGTRLLVL.

The chain has TRBV19 and TRBJ1-2; no reliable D call. This CDR3 comprises 15 residues. CDR1 is LNHDA, CDR2 SQIVND, per germline (reference sequence). The germline V and J ends were trimmed by 0 bases and 1 base, with 9 bases remaining between them. Written as DNA, the CDR3 is TGTGCCAGTAGTATAGATTCCACGGATAACTATGGCTACACCTTC. Translated: CASSIDSTDNYGYTF.

The rearrangement uses TRBV5-6 and TRBJ1-1; TRBD1 matches at 11 bases. The junction had 4 bases not matched to a gene; V was cut back by 0 bases and J by 6 bases. CDR3 size: 15 residues. Germline CDR1 reads SGHDT; CDR2 reads YYEEEE. This chain's CDR3 is CASSLAGQGAAEAFF. DNA of the CDR3: TGTGCCAGCAGCTTGGCCGGACAGGGGGCCGCTGAAGCTTTCTTT.

The table lists this clone with a count of one. The chain joins TRBV28 to TRBJ2-5; D unclear. This CDR3 region has 10 residues. Germline loops: CDR1 MDHEN, CDR2 SYDVKM. Trimming pared 11 bases from V and 5 bases from J, leaving 9 bases between. The DNA for the CDR3 is TGTGCCGGGAACATGGAGACCCAGTACTTC. It encodes CAGNMETQYF.

This clone was detected once. This chain joins TRBV11-2 and TRBJ2-1, with D maybe TRBD2 (6 bases). The CDR3 extends over 16 amino acids. Germline assignment: CDR1 SGHAT and CDR2 FQNNGV. Trimming pared 1 base from V and 4 bases from J, leaving 14 bases between. The chain's CDR3 is CASSLGWGAGYNEQFF. The CDR3 bases are TGTGCCAGCAGCTTAGGTTGGGGTGCGGGGTACAATGAGCAGTTCTTC.

CDR3 sequence reads: CASSRRDRGPGNTGELFF. The CDR3 DNA follows: TGTGCCAGTAGTCGCCGGGACAGGGGGCCAGGGAACACCGGGGAGCTGTTTTTT. The gene calls are TRBV19 and TRBJ2-2, with 12 bases identical to TRBD1. The V gene end was trimmed by 5 bases and the J gene end by 1 base; junction bases not matched to a gene: 8. The V gene's germline CDR1 is LNHDA and CDR2 SQIVND (reference sequence). The CDR3 is 18 residues long.

The rearrangement links TRBV19 to TRBJ1-1; D is uncertain. V lost 8 bases to trimming and J lost 2 bases, with 9 bases between them. CDR3 length equals 12 residues. Germline V gene sequence: CDR1 LNHDA, CDR2 SQIVND (reference sequence). CDR3 nucleotides: TGTGCCAGTGGTGATCCTAACACTGAAGCTTTCTTT. It yields the protein CASGDPNTEAFF.